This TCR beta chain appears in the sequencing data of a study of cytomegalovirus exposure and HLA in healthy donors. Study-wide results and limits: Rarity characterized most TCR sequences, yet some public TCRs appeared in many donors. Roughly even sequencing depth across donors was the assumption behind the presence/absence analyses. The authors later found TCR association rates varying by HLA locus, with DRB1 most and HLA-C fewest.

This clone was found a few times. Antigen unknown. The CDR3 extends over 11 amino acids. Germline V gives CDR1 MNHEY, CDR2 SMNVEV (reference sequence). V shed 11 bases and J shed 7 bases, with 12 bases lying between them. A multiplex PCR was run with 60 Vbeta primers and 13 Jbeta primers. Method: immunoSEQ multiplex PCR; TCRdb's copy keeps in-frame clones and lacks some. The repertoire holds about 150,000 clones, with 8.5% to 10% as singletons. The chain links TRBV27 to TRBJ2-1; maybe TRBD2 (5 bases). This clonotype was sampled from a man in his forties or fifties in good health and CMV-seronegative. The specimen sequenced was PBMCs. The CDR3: CAAGGWNEQFF. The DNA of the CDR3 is TGTGCCGCGGGCGGGTGGAATGAGCAGTTCTTC.